This TCR beta chain emerged from a study of T cells after posttransplantation cyclophosphamide. Measured with immunoSEQ multiplex PCR; TCRdb has only the in-frame clones, and not every one. Recorded here are over 45,000 clones, none singletons. Germline lookup yields CDR1 SGHNT and CDR2 YYREEE (reference sequence). The CDR3 is made up of 13 amino acids. V was shortened by 4 bases and J by 5 bases, with 13 bases between the two germline ends. This clone was picked up many times. The gene calls are TRBV5-4 and TRBJ2-7; D call uncertain. This clonotype originated in a man aged 40-49 years in good health, CMV-negative, and a related stem cell transplant donor. Specimen: PBMCs. This chain's CDR3 is CASSTSTSDEQYF. CDR3 DNA sequence: TGTGCCAGCAGCACCTCTACGTCCGACGAGCAGTACTTC.